This T cell receptor (beta chain) was recorded in a study of a mutant IDH1 vaccine in newly diagnosed glioma. Study-wide results and caveats: It was 85% to 95% of patients that developed vaccine-induced immune responses. Pseudoprogression seemingly bore no relation to changes in top peripheral T cell clonotypes.

Time point reported: week 47, end of study. One vaccine dose held 300 ug of mutant IDH1 20-mer peptide and came with topical imiquimod. Sequencing used immunoSEQ multiplex PCR; TCRdb keeps in-frame clones, though not all of them. The sample contains about 33,000 clones, about 75% of which appear only once. CDR3 length equals 13 residues. Per germline, CDR1 MNHNS and CDR2 SASEGT. Deletions cut 1 base from V and 8 bases from J, with 11 bases between. Turning to this clone: The antigen is not known.

The J gene is TRBJ1-2, the V gene TRBV6-1; D unresolved. This TCR came from a man in his forties with glioma. Sample: PBMCs, taken from a glioma patient whose treatment included an IDH1 peptide vaccine. The CDR3 DNA follows: TGTGCCAGCAGTGAAGATATGATGGGGGGCTACACCTTC. Its protein is CASSEDMMGGYTF.